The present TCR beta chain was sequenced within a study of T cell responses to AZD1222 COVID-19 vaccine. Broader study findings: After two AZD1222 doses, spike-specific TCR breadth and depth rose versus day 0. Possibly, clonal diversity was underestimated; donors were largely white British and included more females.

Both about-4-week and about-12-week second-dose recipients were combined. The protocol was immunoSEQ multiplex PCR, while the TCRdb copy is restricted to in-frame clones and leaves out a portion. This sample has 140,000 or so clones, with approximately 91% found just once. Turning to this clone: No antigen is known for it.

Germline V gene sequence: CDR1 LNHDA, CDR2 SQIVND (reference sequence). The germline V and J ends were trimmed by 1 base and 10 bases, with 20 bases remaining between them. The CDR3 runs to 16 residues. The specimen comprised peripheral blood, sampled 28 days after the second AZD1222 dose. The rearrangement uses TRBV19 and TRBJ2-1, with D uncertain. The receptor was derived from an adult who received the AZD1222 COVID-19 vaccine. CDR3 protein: CASSIGRTQLVREQFF. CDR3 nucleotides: TGTGCCAGTAGTATAGGGCGGACCCAGCTGGTGCGCGAGCAGTTCTTC.